The 7 T cell receptor beta chains presented below share a single source sample, sequenced in a study of cytomegalovirus exposure and HLA in healthy donors. Clones were sequenced by immunoSEQ multiplex PCR, and TCRdb holds only the in-frame ones, with some missing. The sample has roughly 150,000 clones, 88% seen once; the top ten hold just under 3%. The specimen was PBMCs. The source of these receptors is a man in his late teens or twenties in good health and CMV-seronegative.

The DNA for the CDR3 is TGCAGCGTTAAACTAGTCCAAGAGACCCAGTACTTC. Protein: CSVKLVQETQYF. The chain links TRBV29-1 to TRBJ2-5; D is perhaps TRBD2 (5 bases). Trimming left V 5 bases short and J 1 base short, with 8 bases between. CDR1 is SQVTM and CDR2 is ANQGSEA in the germline V gene. The CDR3 consists of 12 residues.

The J gene is TRBJ2-3, the V gene TRBV6-1, with TRBD2 matching 9 bases. The CDR3 consists of 15 residues. Germline assignment: CDR1 MNHNS and CDR2 SASEGT. The J segment lost 4 bases and the V segment lost 6 bases, leaving 8 bases of the junction unmatched. In nucleotides, the CDR3 is TGTGCCAGCAGCGCCGTTCGCGGGGGGGCAGATACGCAGTATTTT. Its protein product is CASSAVRGGADTQYF.

This chain uses TRBV28 with TRBJ1-4, with 8 bases identical to TRBD1. CDR1 and CDR2 from the germline V gene are MDHEN and SYDVKM. The V and J ends lost 6 bases and 7 bases, in that order; junction bases with no gene match: 13. The CDR3 is made up of 16 amino acids. Here the CDR3 reads CASSSAKDRASEKLFF. The CDR3 coding sequence is TGTGCCAGCAGCTCCGCTAAGGACAGGGCGAGTGAAAAACTGTTTTTT.

This sequence joins TRBV11-2 and TRBJ1-5; D remains unclear. Trimming left V 2 bases short and J 5 bases short, with 10 bases between. The CDR3 length is 14 residues. Germline CDR1 is SGHAT and CDR2 is FQNNGV. DNA of the CDR3: TGTGCCAGCAGCTTAATTTCCGGGTATCAGCCCCAGCATTTT. Its protein product is CASSLISGYQPQHF.

The V call is TRBV30, the J call TRBJ2-3; maybe TRBD2 (6 bases). The V gene lost 5 bases and the J gene lost 4 bases, with 22 bases spanning the gap. The CDR3 has 16 residues. Looked up from germline, CDR1 is GTSNPN and CDR2 is SVGIG (reference sequence). The DNA of the CDR3 is TGTGCCTGGGCCCCCACGGGAGTCATCTATCCAGATACGCAGTATTTT. As protein: CAWAPTGVIYPDTQYF.

This rearrangement joins TRBV2 to TRBJ1-1; tentative D call: TRBD1 (6 bases). Germline V gene lookup returns CDR1 SNHLY and CDR2 FYNNEI. V was shortened by 3 bases and J by 7 bases, with 9 bases between the two germline ends. The CDR3 spans 12 residues. CDR3 protein: CASSEGHGEAFF. Here the CDR3 DNA reads TGTGCCAGCAGTGAGGGACACGGTGAAGCTTTCTTT.

The genes are TRBV30 and TRBJ1-5, with a weak D call TRBD1 (5 bases). The CDR3 has 15 amino acids. Germline CDR1 reads GTSNPN; CDR2 reads SVGIG (reference sequence). Trimming removed 8 bases at V and 5 bases at J, with 22 bases between. CDR3 bases: TGTGCCGGGGGGGGATTTAGGCTTGGGCATCAGCCCCAGCATTTT. This encodes CAGGGFRLGHQPQHF.